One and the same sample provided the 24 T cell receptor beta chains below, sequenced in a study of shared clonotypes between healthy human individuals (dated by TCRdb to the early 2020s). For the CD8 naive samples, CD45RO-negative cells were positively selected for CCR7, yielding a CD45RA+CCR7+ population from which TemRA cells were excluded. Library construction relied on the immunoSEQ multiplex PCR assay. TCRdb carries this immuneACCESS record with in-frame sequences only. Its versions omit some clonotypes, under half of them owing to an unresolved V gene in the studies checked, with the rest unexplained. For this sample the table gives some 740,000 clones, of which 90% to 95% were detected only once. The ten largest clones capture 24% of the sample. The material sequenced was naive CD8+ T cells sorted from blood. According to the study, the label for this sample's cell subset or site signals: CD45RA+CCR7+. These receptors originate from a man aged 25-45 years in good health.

For the CDR3, the DNA is TGCGCCAGCAGCCAAGACAGTCCCTACGAGCAGTACTTC. Translated: CASSQDSPYEQYF. The J gene is TRBJ2-7, the V gene TRBV4-1; no clear D. V lost 0 bases, J lost 2 bases, and 5 bases lay in between. The germline CDR1 and CDR2 sequences are MGHRA and YSYEKL. The CDR3 covers 13 residues.

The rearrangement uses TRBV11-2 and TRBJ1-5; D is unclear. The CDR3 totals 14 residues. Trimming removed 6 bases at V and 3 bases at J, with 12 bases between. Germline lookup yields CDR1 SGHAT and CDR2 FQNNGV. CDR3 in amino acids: CASSLRPDNQPQHF. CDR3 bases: TGTGCCAGCAGTCTCCGGCCGGACAATCAGCCCCAGCATTTT.

For the CDR3, the DNA is TGTGCCAGCAGCCGACCCCCGGGACGGACTAACTATGGCTACACCTTC. Protein product: CASSRPPGRTNYGYTF. The gene calls are TRBV5-6 and TRBJ1-2; D is perhaps TRBD1 (5 bases). CDR3 length equals 16 residues. Germline V gene sequence: CDR1 SGHDT, CDR2 YYEEEE. V lost 4 bases and J lost 0, with 16 bases in between. Together with reference TRBV5-6 and TRBJ1-2, the CDR3 gives the full variable domain: DAGVTQSPTHLIKTRGQQVTLRCSPKSGHDTVSWYQQALGQGPQFIFQYYEEEERQRGNFPDRFSGHQFPNYSSELNVNALLLGDSALYLCASSRPPGRTNYGYTFGSGTRLTVV.

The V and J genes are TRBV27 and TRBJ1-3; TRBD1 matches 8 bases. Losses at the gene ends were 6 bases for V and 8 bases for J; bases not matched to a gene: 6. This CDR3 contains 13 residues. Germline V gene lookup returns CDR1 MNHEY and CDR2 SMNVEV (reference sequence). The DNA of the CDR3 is TGTGCCAGCAGCCCCCAGGGACAGGACACCATATATTTT. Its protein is CASSPQGQDTIYF.

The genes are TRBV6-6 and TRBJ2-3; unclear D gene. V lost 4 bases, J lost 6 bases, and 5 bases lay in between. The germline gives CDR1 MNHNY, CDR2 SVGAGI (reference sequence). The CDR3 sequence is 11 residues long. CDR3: CASSSLDTQYF. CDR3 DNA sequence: TGTGCCAGCAGTTCACTCGATACGCAGTATTTT.

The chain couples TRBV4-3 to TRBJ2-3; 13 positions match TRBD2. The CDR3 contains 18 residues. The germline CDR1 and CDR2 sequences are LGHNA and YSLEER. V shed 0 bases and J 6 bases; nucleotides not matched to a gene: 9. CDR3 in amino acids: CASSQDLTTSGRPDTQYF. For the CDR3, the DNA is TGCGCCAGCAGCCAAGATTTAACGACTAGCGGGAGGCCGGATACGCAGTATTTT.

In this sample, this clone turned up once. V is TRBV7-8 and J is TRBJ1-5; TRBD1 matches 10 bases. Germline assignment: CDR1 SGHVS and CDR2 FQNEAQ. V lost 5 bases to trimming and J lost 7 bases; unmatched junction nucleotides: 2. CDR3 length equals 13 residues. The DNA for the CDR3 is TGTGCCAGCAGCGGACAGGGGGACCAGCCCCAGCATTTT. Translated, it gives CASSGQGDQPQHF.

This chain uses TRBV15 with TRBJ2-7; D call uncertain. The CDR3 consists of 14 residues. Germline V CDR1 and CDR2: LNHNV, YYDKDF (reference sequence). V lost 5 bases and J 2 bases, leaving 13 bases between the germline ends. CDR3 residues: CATSDHSLTYEQYF. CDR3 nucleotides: TGTGCCACCAGCGATCACAGCCTGACCTACGAGCAGTACTTC.

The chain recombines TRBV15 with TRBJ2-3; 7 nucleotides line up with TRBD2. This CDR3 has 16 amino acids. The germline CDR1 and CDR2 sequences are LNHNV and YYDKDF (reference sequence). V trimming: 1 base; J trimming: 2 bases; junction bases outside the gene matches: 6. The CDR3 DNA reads TGTGCCACCAGCAGAGGGGAGGGCCCGCACACAGATACGCAGTATTTT. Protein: CATSRGEGPHTDTQYF. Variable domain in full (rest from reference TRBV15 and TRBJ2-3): DAMVIQNPRYQVTQFGKPVTLSCSQTLNHNVMYWYQQKSSQAPKLLFHYYDKDFNNEADTPDNFQSRRPNTSFCFLDIRSPGLGDTAMYLCATSRGEGPHTDTQYFGPGTRLTVL.

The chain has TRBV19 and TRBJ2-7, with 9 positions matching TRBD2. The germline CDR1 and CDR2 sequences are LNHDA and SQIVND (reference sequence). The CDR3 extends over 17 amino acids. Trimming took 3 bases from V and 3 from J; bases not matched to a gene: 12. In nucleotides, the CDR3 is TGTGCCAGTAGTATCTTCACCAAGCGGGAGGCTCTCTACGAGCAGTACTTC. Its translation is CASSIFTKREALYEQYF.

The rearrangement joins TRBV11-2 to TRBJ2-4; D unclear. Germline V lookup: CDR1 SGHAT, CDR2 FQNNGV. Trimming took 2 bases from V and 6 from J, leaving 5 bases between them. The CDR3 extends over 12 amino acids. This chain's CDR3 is CASSLLGNIQYF. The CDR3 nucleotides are TGTGCCAGCAGCTTACTCGGAAACATTCAGTACTTC.

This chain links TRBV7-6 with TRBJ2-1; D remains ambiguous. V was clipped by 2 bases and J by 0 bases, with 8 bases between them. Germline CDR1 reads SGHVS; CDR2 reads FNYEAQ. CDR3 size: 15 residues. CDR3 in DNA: TGTGCCAGCAGCTTAAAACTGAGCTCCTACAATGAGCAGTTCTTC. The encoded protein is CASSLKLSSYNEQFF.

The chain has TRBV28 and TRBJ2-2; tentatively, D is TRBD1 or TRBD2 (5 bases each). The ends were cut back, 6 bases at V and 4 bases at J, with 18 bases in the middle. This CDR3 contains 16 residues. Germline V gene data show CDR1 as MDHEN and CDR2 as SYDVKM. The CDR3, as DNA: TGTGCCAGCAGCGGGGACCCCGGGCTGGGCACCGGGGAGCTGTTTTTT. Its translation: CASSGDPGLGTGELFF. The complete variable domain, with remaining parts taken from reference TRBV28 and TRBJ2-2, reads DVKVTQSSRYLVKRTGEKVFLECVQDMDHENMFWYRQDPGLGLRLIYFSYDVKMKEKGDIPEGYSVSREKKERFSLILESASTNQTSMYLCASSGDPGLGTGELFFGEGSRLTVL.

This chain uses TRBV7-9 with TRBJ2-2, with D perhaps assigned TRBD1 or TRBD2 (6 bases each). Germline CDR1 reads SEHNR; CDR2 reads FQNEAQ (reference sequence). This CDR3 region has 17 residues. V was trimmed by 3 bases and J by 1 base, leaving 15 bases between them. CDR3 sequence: CASSFRLAGQNTGELFF. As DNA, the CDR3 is TGTGCCAGCAGCTTTCGGTTGGCGGGACAGAACACCGGGGAGCTGTTTTTT.

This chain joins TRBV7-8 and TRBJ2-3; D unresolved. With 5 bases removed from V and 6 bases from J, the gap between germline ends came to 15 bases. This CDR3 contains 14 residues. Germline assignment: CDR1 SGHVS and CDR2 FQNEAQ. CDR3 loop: CASSPILGPDTQYF. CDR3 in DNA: TGTGCCAGCAGCCCGATCTTAGGGCCGGATACGCAGTATTTT.

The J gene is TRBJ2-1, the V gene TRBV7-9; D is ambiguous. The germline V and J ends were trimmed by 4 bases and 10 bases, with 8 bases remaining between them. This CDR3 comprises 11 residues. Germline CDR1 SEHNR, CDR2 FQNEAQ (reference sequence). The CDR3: CASSSQREQFF. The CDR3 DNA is TGTGCCAGCAGCTCCCAGAGGGAGCAGTTCTTC.

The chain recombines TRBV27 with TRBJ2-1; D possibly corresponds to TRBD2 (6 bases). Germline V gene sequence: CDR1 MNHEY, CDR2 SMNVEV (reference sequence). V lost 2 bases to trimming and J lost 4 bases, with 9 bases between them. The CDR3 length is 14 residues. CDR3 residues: CASSLREQYNEQFF. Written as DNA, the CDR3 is TGTGCCAGCAGTTTACGGGAGCAGTACAATGAGCAGTTCTTC.

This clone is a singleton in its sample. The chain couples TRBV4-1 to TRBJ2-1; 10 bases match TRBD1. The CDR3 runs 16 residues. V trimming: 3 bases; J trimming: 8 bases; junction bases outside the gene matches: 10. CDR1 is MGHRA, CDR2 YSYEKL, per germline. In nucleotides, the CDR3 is TGCGCCAGCAGCCAGCAAGACAGGGGGCAACTGGATGAGCAGTTCTTC. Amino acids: CASSQQDRGQLDEQFF.

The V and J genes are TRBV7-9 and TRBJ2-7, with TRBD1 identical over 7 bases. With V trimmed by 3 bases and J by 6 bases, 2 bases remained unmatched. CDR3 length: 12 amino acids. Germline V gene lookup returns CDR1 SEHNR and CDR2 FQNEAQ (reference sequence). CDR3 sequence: CASSFGTVEQYF. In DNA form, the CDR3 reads TGTGCCAGCAGCTTCGGGACAGTCGAGCAGTACTTC.

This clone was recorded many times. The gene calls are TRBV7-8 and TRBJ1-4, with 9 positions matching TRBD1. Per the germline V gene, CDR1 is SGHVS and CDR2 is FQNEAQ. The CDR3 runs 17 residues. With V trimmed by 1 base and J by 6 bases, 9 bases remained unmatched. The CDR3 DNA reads TGTGCCAGCAGCTTAGGGTACAGGGGGCGCGAGGATGAAAAACTGTTTTTT. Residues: CASSLGYRGREDEKLFF.

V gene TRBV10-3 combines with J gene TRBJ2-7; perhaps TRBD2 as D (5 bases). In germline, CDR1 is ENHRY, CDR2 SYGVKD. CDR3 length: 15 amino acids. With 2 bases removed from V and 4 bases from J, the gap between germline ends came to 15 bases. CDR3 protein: CAISEEGVMGYEQYF. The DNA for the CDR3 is TGTGCCATCAGTGAGGAGGGCGTTATGGGATACGAGCAGTACTTC.

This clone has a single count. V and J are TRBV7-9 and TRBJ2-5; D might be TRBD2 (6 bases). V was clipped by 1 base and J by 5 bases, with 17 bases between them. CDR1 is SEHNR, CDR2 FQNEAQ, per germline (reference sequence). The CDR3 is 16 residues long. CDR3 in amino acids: CASSLEAGRYRETQYF. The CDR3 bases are TGTGCCAGCAGCTTAGAGGCAGGGAGGTACCGGGAGACCCAGTACTTC.

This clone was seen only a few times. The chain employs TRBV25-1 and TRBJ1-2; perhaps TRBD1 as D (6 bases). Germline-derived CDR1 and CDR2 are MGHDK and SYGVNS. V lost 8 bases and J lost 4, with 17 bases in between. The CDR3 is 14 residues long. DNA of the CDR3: TGTGCCAGCGCAGCGGGACATTCGTCCTATGGCTACACCTTC. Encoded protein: CASAAGHSSYGYTF.

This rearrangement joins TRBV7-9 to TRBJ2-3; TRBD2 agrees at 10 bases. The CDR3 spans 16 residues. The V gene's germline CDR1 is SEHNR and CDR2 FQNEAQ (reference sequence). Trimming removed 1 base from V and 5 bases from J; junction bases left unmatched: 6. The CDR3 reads CASSLEAGGQRDTQYF. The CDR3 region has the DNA TGTGCCAGCAGCTTAGAAGCGGGAGGGCAGAGAGATACGCAGTATTTT.